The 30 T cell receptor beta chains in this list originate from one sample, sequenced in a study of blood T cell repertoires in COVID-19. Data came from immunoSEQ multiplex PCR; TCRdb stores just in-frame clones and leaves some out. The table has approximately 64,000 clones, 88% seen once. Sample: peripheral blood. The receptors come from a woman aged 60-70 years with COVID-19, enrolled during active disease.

CDR3 loop: CASSHPETGLDEQYF. The CDR3, as DNA: TGTGCCAGCAGCCACCCCGAGACAGGGCTGGACGAGCAGTACTTC. This chain links TRBV3-1 (or the pseudogene TRBV3-2) with TRBJ2-7; TRBD1 matches 7 bases. CDR1 is LGHDT, CDR2 YNNKEL, per germline (reference sequence). Trimming took 3 bases from V and 5 from J; bases not matched to a gene: 10. This CDR3 is built from 15 residues.

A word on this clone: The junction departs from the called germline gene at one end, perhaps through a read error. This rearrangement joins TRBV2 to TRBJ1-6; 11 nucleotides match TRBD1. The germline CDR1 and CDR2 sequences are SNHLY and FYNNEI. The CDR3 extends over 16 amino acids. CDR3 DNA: TGTGCCAGCAGCGAAGGACAGGGGGCTTATAATTCACCCCTCCACTTT. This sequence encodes CASSEGQGAYNSPLHF.

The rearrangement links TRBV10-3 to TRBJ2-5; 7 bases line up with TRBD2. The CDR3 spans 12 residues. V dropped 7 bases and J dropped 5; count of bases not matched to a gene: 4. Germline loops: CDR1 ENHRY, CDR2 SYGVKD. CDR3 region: CAIKNSGETQYF. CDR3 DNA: TGTGCCATCAAAAATAGCGGGGAGACCCAGTACTTC.

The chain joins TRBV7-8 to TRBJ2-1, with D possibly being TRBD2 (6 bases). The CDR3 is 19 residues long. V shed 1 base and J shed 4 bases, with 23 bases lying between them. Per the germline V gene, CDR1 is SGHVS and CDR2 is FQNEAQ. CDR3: CASSLEGQPGLPFYNEQFF. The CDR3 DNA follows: TGTGCCAGCAGCTTAGAAGGGCAGCCGGGACTCCCATTTTACAATGAGCAGTTCTTC.

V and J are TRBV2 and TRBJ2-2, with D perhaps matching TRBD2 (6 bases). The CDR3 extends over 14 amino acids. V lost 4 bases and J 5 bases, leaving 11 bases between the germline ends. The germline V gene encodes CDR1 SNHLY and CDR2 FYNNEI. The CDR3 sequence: CASSGDWGTGELFF. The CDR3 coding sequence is TGTGCCAGCAGTGGGGACTGGGGGACCGGGGAGCTGTTTTTT. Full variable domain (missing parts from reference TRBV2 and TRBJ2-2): EPEVTQTPSHQVTQMGQEVILRCVPISNHLYFYWYRQILGQKVEFLVSFYNNEISEKSEIFDDQFSVERPDGSNFTLKIRSTKLEDSAMYFCASSGDWGTGELFFGEGSRLTVL.

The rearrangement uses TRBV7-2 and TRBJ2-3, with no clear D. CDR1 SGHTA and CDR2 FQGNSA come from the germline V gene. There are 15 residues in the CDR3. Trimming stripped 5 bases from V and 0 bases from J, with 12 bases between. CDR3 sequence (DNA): TGTGCCAGCAGCCCCCGCCAGGTTAGCACAGATACGCAGTATTTT. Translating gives CASSPRQVSTDTQYF.

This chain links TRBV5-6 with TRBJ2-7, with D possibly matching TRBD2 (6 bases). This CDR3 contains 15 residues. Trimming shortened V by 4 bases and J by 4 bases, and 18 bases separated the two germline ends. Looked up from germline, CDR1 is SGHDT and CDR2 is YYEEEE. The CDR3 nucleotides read TGTGCCAGCAGCGGACCTTGGAGGGGCGAGTACGAGCAGTACTTC. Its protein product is CASSGPWRGEYEQYF.

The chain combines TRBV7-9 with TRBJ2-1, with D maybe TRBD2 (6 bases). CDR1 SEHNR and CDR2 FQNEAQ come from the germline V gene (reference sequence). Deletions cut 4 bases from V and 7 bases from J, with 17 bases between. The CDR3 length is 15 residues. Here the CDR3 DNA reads TGTGCCAGCAGCTCCAAGGACGAACGGGGGAATGAGCAGTTCTTC. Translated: CASSSKDERGNEQFF.

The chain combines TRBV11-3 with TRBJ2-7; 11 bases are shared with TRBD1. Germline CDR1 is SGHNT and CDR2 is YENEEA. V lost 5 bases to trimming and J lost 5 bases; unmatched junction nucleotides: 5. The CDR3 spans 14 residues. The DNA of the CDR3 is TGTGCCAGCAGCAGGGGACAGGGGGGGAACGAGCAGTACTTC. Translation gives CASSRGQGGNEQYF. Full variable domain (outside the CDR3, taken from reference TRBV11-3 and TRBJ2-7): EAGVVQSPRYKIIEKKQPVAFWCNPISGHNTLYWYLQNLGQGPELLIRYENEEAVDDSQLPKDRFSAERLKGVDSTLKIQPAELGDSAVYLCASSRGQGGNEQYFGPGTRLTVT.

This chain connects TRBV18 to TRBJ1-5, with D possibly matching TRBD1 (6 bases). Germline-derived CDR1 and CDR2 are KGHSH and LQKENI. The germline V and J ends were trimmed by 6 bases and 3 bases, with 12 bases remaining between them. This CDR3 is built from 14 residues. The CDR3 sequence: CASSDRDFNQPQHF. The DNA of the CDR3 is TGTGCCAGCTCGGACAGAGATTTCAATCAGCCCCAGCATTTT.

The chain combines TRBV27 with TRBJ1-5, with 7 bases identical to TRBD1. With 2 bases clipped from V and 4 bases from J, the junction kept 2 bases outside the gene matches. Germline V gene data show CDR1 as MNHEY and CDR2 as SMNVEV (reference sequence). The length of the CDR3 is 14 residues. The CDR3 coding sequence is TGTGCCAGCAGTTTAGGACAGGCAAATCAGCCCCAGCATTTT. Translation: CASSLGQANQPQHF.

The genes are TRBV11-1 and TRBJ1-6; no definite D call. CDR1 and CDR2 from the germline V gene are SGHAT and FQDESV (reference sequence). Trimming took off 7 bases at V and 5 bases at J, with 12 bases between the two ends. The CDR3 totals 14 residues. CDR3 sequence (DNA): TGTGCCAGCACCTTTGAGCCCGATAATTCACCCCTCCACTTT. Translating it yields CASTFEPDNSPLHF.

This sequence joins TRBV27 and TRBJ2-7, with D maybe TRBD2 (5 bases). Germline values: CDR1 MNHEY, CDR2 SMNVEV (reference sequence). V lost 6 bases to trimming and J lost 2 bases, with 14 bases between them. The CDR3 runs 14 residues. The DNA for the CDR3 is TGTGCCAGCAGGCGGTCCGAGGGTACCTACGAGCAGTACTTC. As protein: CASRRSEGTYEQYF.

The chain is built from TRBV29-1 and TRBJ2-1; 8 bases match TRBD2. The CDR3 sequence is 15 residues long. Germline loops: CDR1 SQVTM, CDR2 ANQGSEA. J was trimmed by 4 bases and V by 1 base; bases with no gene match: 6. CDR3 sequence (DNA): TGCAGCGTTGAAGCAGCGGGAGATAAGTACAATGAGCAGTTCTTC. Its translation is CSVEAAGDKYNEQFF.

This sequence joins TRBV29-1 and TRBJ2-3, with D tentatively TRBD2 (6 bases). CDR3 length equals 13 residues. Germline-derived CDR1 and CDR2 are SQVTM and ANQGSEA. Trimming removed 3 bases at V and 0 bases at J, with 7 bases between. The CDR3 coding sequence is TGCAGCGTTGAGGGGGGAAGCACAGATACGCAGTATTTT. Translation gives CSVEGGSTDTQYF.

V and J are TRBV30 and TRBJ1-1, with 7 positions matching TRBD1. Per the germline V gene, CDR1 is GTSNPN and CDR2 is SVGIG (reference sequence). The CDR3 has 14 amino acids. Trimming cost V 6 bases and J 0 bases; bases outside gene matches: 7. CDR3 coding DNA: TGTGCCTGCACAAAACAGGGGTTGAACACTGAAGCTTTCTTT. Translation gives CACTKQGLNTEAFF.

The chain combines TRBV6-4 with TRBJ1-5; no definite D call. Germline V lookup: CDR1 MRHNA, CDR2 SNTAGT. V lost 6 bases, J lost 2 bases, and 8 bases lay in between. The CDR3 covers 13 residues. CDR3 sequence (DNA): TGTGCCAGCAGCCCCGCAGGCAATCAGCCCCAGCATTTT. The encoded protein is CASSPAGNQPQHF.

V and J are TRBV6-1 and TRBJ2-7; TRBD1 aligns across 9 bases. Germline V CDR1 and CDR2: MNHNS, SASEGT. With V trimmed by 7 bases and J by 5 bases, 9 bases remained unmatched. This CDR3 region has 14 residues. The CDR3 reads CASTTGQGRDEQYF. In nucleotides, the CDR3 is TGTGCCAGCACAACCGGACAGGGGAGAGACGAGCAGTACTTC.

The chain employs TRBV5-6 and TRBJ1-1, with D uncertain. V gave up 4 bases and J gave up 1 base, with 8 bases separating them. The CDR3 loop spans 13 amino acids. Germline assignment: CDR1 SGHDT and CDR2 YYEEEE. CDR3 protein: CASSLGRNTEAFF. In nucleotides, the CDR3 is TGTGCCAGCAGCCTAGGCCGGAACACTGAAGCTTTCTTT. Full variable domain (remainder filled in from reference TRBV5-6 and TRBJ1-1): DAGVTQSPTHLIKTRGQQVTLRCSPKSGHDTVSWYQQALGQGPQFIFQYYEEEERQRGNFPDRFSGHQFPNYSSELNVNALLLGDSALYLCASSLGRNTEAFFGQGTRLTVV.

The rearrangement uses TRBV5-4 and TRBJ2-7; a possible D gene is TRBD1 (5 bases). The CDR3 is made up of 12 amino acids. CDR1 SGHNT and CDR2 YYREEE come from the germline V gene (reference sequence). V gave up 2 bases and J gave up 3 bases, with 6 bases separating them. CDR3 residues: CASSFDSYEQYF. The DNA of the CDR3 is TGTGCCAGCAGCTTCGACAGCTACGAGCAGTACTTC.

DNA of the CDR3: TGTGCCAGCAGTTCTCTACGACTGGAAGGAAACACCATATATTTT. This codes for CASSSLRLEGNTIYF. The rearrangement joins TRBV6-2 or TRBV6-3 to TRBJ1-3; D gene uncertain. V shed 4 bases and J shed 4 bases, with 14 bases lying between them. Germline CDR1 is MNHEY and CDR2 is SVGEGT. This CDR3 region has 15 residues.

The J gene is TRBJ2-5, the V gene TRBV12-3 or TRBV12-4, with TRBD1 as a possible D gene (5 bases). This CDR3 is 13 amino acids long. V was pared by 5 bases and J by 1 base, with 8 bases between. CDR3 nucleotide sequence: TGTGCCAGCAGTAAGGGGATCCAAGAGACCCAGTACTTC. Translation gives CASSKGIQETQYF.

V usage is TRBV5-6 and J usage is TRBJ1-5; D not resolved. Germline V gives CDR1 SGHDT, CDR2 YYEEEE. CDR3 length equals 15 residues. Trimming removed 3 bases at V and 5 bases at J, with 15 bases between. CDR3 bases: TGTGCCAGCAGCTCCGGGCCCCTGGGAGATCAGCCCCAGCATTTT. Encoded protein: CASSSGPLGDQPQHF.

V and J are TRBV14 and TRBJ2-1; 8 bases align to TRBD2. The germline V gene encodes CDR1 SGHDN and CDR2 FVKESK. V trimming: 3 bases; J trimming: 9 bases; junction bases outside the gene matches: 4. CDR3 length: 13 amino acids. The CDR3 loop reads CASSHSGSAEQFF. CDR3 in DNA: TGTGCCAGCAGCCACAGCGGGAGTGCTGAGCAGTTCTTC.

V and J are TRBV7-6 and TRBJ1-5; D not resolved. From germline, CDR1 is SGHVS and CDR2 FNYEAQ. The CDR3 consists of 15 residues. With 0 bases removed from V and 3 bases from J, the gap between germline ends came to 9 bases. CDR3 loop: CASSLASGLNQPQHF. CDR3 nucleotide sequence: TGTGCCAGCAGCTTAGCCAGCGGCCTCAATCAGCCCCAGCATTTT.

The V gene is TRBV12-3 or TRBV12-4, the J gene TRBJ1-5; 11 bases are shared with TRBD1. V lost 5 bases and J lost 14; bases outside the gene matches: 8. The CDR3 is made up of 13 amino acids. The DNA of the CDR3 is TGTGCCAGCAGTCTGAACGGACAGGGGGCCGAGCATTTT. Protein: CASSLNGQGAEHF.

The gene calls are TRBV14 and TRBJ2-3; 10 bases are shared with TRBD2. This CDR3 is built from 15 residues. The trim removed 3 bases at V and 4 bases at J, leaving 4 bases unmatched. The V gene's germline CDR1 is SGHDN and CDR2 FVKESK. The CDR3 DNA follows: TGTGCCAGCAGCCAGATAGCGGGAGGAGCAGATACGCAGTATTTT. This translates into CASSQIAGGADTQYF.

The CDR3 spells CASSQDHARGPEKLFF. The CDR3 DNA reads as TGCGCCAGCAGCCAAGATCACGCCAGGGGGCCTGAAAAACTGTTTTTT. This sequence joins TRBV4-3 and TRBJ1-4; 8 nucleotides align to TRBD1. The V segment lost 0 bases and the J segment 7 bases; nucleotides outside the gene matches: 7. The CDR3 is 16 residues long. Germline V gene sequence: CDR1 LGHNA, CDR2 YSLEER.

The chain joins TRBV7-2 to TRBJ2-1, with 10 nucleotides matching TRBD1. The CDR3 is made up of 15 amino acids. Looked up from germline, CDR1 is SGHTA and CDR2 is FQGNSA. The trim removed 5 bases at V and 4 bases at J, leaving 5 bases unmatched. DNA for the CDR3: TGTGCCAGCAGCCACGACAGGGGGCCATACAATGAGCAGTTCTTC. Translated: CASSHDRGPYNEQFF.

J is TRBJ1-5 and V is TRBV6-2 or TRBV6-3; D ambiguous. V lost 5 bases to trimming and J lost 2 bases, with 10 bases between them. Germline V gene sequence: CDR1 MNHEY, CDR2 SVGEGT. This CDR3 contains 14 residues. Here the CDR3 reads CASSGTRGNQPQHF. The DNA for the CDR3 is TGTGCCAGCAGTGGCACTAGGGGCAATCAGCCCCAGCATTTT.